This TCR beta chain was retrieved from a study of blood T cell repertoires in COVID-19. Across the whole study: Sites across the United States, Italy and Spain contributed samples from acute and convalescent COVID-19. Nucleic acid was either cDNA or gDNA, and it came from T cells, B-cell-depleted T cells, or PBMCs.

Trimming left V 7 bases short and J 5 bases short, with 18 bases between. The CDR3 loop spans 16 amino acids. From germline, CDR1 is MDHEN and CDR2 SYDVKM. Profiled with immunoSEQ multiplex PCR; TCRdb holds only in-frame clones, not every one. The sample consists of 97,000 or so clones, almost 80% of them appearing once. The sequence was obtained from a man between 60 and 75 years old with active or convalescent COVID-19. J is TRBJ1-6 and V is TRBV28; D perhaps matches TRBD1 (5 bases). The source material was peripheral blood. CDR3 sequence: CASKSGTWRNNSPLHF. The CDR3 DNA sequence: TGTGCCAGCAAAAGTGGGACTTGGCGGAATAATTCACCCCTCCACTTT. Looking up the rest from reference TRBV28 and TRBJ1-6 gives the full variable domain: DVKVTQSSRYLVKRTGEKVFLECVQDMDHENMFWYRQDPGLGLRLIYFSYDVKMKEKGDIPEGYSVSREKKERFSLILESASTNQTSMYLCASKSGTWRNNSPLHFGNGTRLTVT.